This T cell receptor beta chain was obtained from a study of control samples from healthy donors and cancer patients. TCRdb's table, derived via immunoSEQ multiplex PCR, lists solely in-frame clones and lacks some. The data show about 130,000 clones, 92% seen once. Only one count was recorded for this clone. The specimen was blood. The origin of this receptor is a woman aged 45-65 years in good health.

The CDR3 loop reads CASRRILAGGTDTQYF. In nucleotides, the CDR3 is TGTGCCAGTAGGAGGATCCTAGCGGGAGGCACAGATACGCAGTATTTT. The genes are TRBV19 and TRBJ2-3; 10 nucleotides align to TRBD2. Looked up from germline, CDR1 is LNHDA and CDR2 is SQIVND (reference sequence). After removal of 6 bases from V and 1 base from J, the junction contained 7 bases not matched to a gene. The CDR3 sequence is 16 residues long.